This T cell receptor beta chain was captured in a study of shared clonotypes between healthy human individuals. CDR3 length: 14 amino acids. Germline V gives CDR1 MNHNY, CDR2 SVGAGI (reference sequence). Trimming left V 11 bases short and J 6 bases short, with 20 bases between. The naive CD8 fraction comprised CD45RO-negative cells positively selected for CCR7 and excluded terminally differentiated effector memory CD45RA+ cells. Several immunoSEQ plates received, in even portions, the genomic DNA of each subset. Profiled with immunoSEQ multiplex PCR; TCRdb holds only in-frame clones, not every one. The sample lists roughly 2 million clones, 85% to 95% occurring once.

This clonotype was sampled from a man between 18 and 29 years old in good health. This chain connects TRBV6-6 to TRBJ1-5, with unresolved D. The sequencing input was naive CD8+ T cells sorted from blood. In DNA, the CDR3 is TGTGCCGGCTCTGAAGACCCGGCCGGTCAGCCCCAGCATTTT. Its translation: CAGSEDPAGQPQHF.